This TCR beta chain was identified during a study of T cell repertoires in cytomegalovirus infection. Study information: CMV infection together with matching HLA type was indicated by public TCR beta signatures.

This clonotype was seen a few times. Its antigen is still unknown. A single record per CDR3 protein comes from TCRdb applying MiXCR to the reads. The data contain approximately 1,000,000 distinct CDR3 sequences, approximately 31% of them singletons. The V end lost 3 bases, the J end lost 0 bases, and 14 bases lay between the germline ends. In germline, CDR1 is SNHLY, CDR2 FYNNEI. The CDR3 totals 16 residues. The gene calls are TRBV2 and TRBJ2-5; tentative D call: TRBD1 (5 bases). This TCR derives from a human donor in good health (CMV status not recorded). Some clones in this sample may be carry-over from other donors' samples. The specimen was cultured CD8+ T cells from PBMCs, collected from culture after CMV antigen stimulation. The CDR3 loop is CASSDPPAGHQETQYF. DNA of the CDR3: TGTGCCAGCAGTGACCCCCCGGCAGGGCACCAAGAGACCCAGTACTTC. The full variable domain, completed using reference TRBV2 and TRBJ2-5, is EPEVTQTPSHQVTQMGQEVILRCVPISNHLYFYWYRQILGQKVEFLVSFYNNEISEKSEIFDDQFSVERPDGSNFTLKIRSTKLEDSAMYFCASSDPPAGHQETQYFGPGTRLLVL.